Listed here are 29 T cell receptor beta chains from one sample, sequenced in a study of T-cell reconstitution after alpha-beta-depleted transplantation in children. The authors prepared the TCRbeta library with unique molecular identifiers. A single record per CDR3 protein comes from TCRdb applying MiXCR to the PCR reads. Among about 610,000 distinct CDR3 sequences listed, 10% were seen once. The material was PBMCs from the stem cell graft donor, obtained from the stem cell graft. The receptors derive from a human donor who donated a stem cell graft to a child with acute myeloid leukemia.

The chain recombines TRBV20-1 with TRBJ2-1; perhaps D is TRBD1 or TRBD2 (5 bases each). There are 19 residues in the CDR3. Germline V gene data show CDR1 as DFQATT and CDR2 as SNEGSKA (reference sequence). With 6 bases removed from V and 0 bases from J, the gap between germline ends came to 27 bases. CDR3 region: CSAKIRTHGLRSSYNEQFF. The CDR3 DNA sequence: TGCAGTGCCAAGATCCGGACACATGGACTGAGGAGCTCCTACAATGAGCAGTTCTTC.

This clonotype appeared a few times. The V and J genes are TRBV25-1 and TRBJ1-2, with TRBD1 as a possible D gene (6 bases). The CDR3 consists of 13 residues. V dropped 6 bases and J dropped 4 bases, with 12 bases sitting between them. The V gene's germline CDR1 is MGHDK and CDR2 SYGVNS. The CDR3 region is CASREQGTYGYTF. CDR3 coding DNA: TGTGCCAGCAGAGAGCAGGGGACCTATGGCTACACCTTC.

CDR3 coding DNA: TGTGCCACCTCACTTCGGGACATTCAGTACTTC. It encodes CATSLRDIQYF. This chain connects TRBV19 to TRBJ2-4; D is unresolved. V was cut by 10 bases and J by 8 bases, with 12 bases left in between. This CDR3 has 11 amino acids. CDR1 is LNHDA, CDR2 SQIVND, per germline (reference sequence).

The chain joins TRBV10-3 to TRBJ2-5, with a weak D call TRBD2 (5 bases). The CDR3 totals 13 residues. Between the trimmed V and J ends, which lost 3 bases and 3 bases, there was a span of 8 bases. Germline V gene sequence: CDR1 ENHRY, CDR2 SYGVKD. CDR3 sequence reads: CAISDRAEETQYF. DNA for the CDR3: TGTGCCATCAGTGACCGAGCGGAAGAGACCCAGTACTTC.

This clonotype was seen only a few times. The chain couples TRBV30 to TRBJ2-1; TRBD2 agrees at 7 bases. With 5 bases clipped from V and 6 bases from J, the junction kept 1 base outside the gene matches. The CDR3 covers 11 residues. Per germline, CDR1 GTSNPN and CDR2 SVGIG (reference sequence). Here the CDR3 reads CAWGTINEQFF. The CDR3 DNA reads TGTGCCTGGGGGACTATCAATGAGCAGTTCTTC.

This clonotype came up a few times. The DNA of the CDR3 is TGTGCCAGCAGCTTAAAAGTATCCTCCTACAATGAGCAGTTCTTC. This gives the protein CASSLKVSSYNEQFF. The rearrangement uses TRBV7-2 and TRBJ2-1; no clear D. CDR3 length: 15 residues. Germline CDR1 is SGHTA and CDR2 is FQGNSA. V lost 2 bases, J lost 0 bases, and 8 bases lay in between.

This clonotype was observed at least ten times. V and J are TRBV5-1 and TRBJ2-1, with 10 bases that match TRBD2. Per the germline V gene, CDR1 is SGHRS and CDR2 is YFSETQ. The CDR3 length is 15 residues. The V and J ends lost 5 bases and 10 bases, in that order; junction bases with no gene match: 12. The CDR3 DNA follows: TGCGCCAGCAGACTGAGGCTAGCGGGAGCATTCGAGCAGTTCTTC. Translation: CASRLRLAGAFEQFF.

DNA for the CDR3: TGTGCCAGCAGATTGTGGGGGAGGACAGTCCTCTCTGGGGCCAACGTCCTGACTTTC. Translation gives CASRLWGRTVLSGANVLTF. The chain has TRBV5-6 and TRBJ2-6, with D perhaps assigned TRBD1 or TRBD2 (6 bases each). Germline CDR1 is SGHDT and CDR2 is YYEEEE. The V end lost 5 bases, the J end lost 0 bases, and 21 bases lay between the germline ends. The CDR3 runs 19 residues.

This clonotype turned up a few times. The chain is built from TRBV7-2 and TRBJ2-1, with D maybe TRBD2 (6 bases). Trimming removed 2 bases from V and 1 base from J, with 18 bases in between. The CDR3 consists of 18 residues. Germline V gives CDR1 SGHTA, CDR2 FQGNSA. Here the CDR3 reads CASSLSPGRERSYNEQFF. The CDR3 DNA reads TGTGCCAGCAGCTTAAGCCCAGGCCGGGAGAGGTCCTACAATGAGCAGTTCTTC. Drawing the rest from reference TRBV7-2 and TRBJ2-1, the complete variable domain is GAGVSQSPSNKVTEKGKDVELRCDPISGHTALYWYRQSLGQGLEFLIYFQGNSAPDKSGLPSDRFSAERTGGSVSTLTIQRTQQEDSAVYLCASSLSPGRERSYNEQFFGPGTRLTVL.

This clonotype has more than one count but fewer than ten. Its ends do not fully match the called genes, so a read error is possible. This rearrangement joins TRBV4-3 to TRBJ2-1; 8 positions match TRBD2. Germline-derived CDR1 and CDR2 are LGHNA and YSLEER. The CDR3 extends over 16 amino acids. The CDR3 DNA follows: TGCGTCAGCAGCCAAGAGTTCGGCGGGAGGTATAATGAGCAGTTCTTC. Encoded protein: CVSSQEFGGRYNEQFF.

This clonotype was recorded many times. The chain has TRBV6-5 and TRBJ2-7, with D possibly matching TRBD2 (6 bases). CDR1 and CDR2 (germline): MNHEY, SVGAGI. The V end was cut by 5 bases, the J end by 0 bases, with 14 bases between. The CDR3 sequence is 15 residues long. CDR3 DNA sequence: TGTGCCAGCAGTCTCTCGGCGGGGAGCTCCTACGAGCAGTACTTC. Translating gives CASSLSAGSSYEQYF.

Turning to this clonotype: Given a much more abundant clone one base away, this may be a read error. The conserved closing phenylalanine or tryptophan is absent in this CDR3, likely reflecting a read error. The gene calls are TRBV5-1 and TRBJ2-1, with D perhaps TRBD2 (6 bases). Germline V gene data show CDR1 as SGHRS and CDR2 as YFSETQ. This CDR3 is 16 amino acids long. Trimming removed 1 base at V and 0 bases at J, with 11 bases between. The CDR3 nucleotides are TGCGCCAGCAGCTTGTTAGCGGAGCTCTCCTACAATGAGCAGTTCTCC. It is translated as CASSLLAELSYNEQFS.

This clonotype has more than one count but fewer than ten. The chain joins TRBV7-2 to TRBJ2-3; no definite D call. This CDR3 spans 13 amino acids. Germline assignment: CDR1 SGHTA and CDR2 FQGNSA. Trimming pared 1 base from V and 5 bases from J, leaving 7 bases between. The CDR3 nucleotides read TGTGCCAGCAGCTTAGATGGGATAGATACGCAGTATTTT. Its translation: CASSLDGIDTQYF.

The CDR3 loop reads CASSPYQNTGELFF. The CDR3 region has the DNA TGTGCCAGCTCACCTTATCAGAACACCGGGGAGCTGTTTTTT. The chain is built from TRBV18 and TRBJ2-2; D ambiguous. The CDR3 sequence is 14 residues long. Germline CDR1 KGHSH, CDR2 LQKENI. V was pared by 3 bases and J by 1 base, with 6 bases between.

CDR3 nucleotides: TGTGCCAGCAGCCGTATCGGCAGCTCCTACGAGCAGTACTTC. This encodes CASSRIGSSYEQYF. The V and J genes are TRBV7-2 and TRBJ2-7; unclear D gene. V lost 5 bases, J lost 0 bases, and 11 bases lay in between. Germline V lookup: CDR1 SGHTA, CDR2 FQGNSA. The CDR3 is 14 amino acids.

The gene calls are TRBV6-5 and TRBJ2-2; D is undetermined. The CDR3 has 14 amino acids. Germline V gene lookup returns CDR1 MNHEY and CDR2 SVGAGI. V was trimmed by 2 bases and J by 3 bases, leaving 7 bases between them. CDR3 sequence: CASSYGYYTGELFF. The CDR3 DNA is TGTGCCAGCAGTTACGGGTATTACACCGGGGAGCTGTTTTTT.

This clonotype was counted between two and nine times. The chain uses TRBV30 and TRBJ2-2, with D tentatively TRBD2 (5 bases). CDR3 length equals 13 residues. Trimming pared 0 bases from V and 6 bases from J, leaving 8 bases between. Germline V lookup: CDR1 GTSNPN, CDR2 SVGIG (reference sequence). The CDR3 region has the DNA TGTGCCTGGAGTGTACGAGGGCCCGGGGAGCTGTTTTTT. Amino acids: CAWSVRGPGELFF.

V usage is TRBV15 and J usage is TRBJ1-4, with a tentative D call TRBD1 (5 bases). Germline assignment: CDR1 LNHNV and CDR2 YYDKDF (reference sequence). With 6 bases removed from V and 3 bases from J, the gap between germline ends came to 11 bases. The CDR3 contains 14 residues. The CDR3 protein is CATRGRVANEKLFF. The CDR3 DNA follows: TGTGCCACCAGGGGCAGGGTAGCTAATGAAAAACTGTTTTTT.

This clonotype has a handful of counts. The rearrangement joins TRBV5-1 to TRBJ2-2; D perhaps matches TRBD2 (6 bases). Germline assignment: CDR1 SGHRS and CDR2 YFSETQ. The CDR3 has 16 amino acids. V was pared by 4 bases and J by 7 bases, with 20 bases between. This CDR3 reads CASSPLPSGGSGELFF. In nucleotides, the CDR3 is TGCGCCAGCAGCCCACTACCTAGTGGGGGGAGCGGGGAGCTGTTTTTT. Based on the CDR3 plus reference TRBV5-1 and TRBJ2-2, the full variable domain is KAGVTQTPRYLIKTRGQQVTLSCSPISGHRSVSWYQQTPGQGLQFLFEYFSETQRNKGNFPGRFSGRQFSNSRSEMNVSTLELGDSALYLCASSPLPSGGSGELFFGEGSRLTVL.

The chain has TRBV24-1 and TRBJ2-3, with D perhaps matching TRBD1 (6 bases). The CDR3 runs 11 residues. The germline gives CDR1 KGHDR, CDR2 SFDVKD. Trimming pared 7 bases from V and 6 bases from J, leaving 7 bases between. This chain's CDR3 is CATRRGDTQYF. CDR3 bases: TGTGCCACCAGAAGGGGGGATACGCAGTATTTT.

V gene TRBV7-6 combines with J gene TRBJ1-4; no firm D call. Germline lookup yields CDR1 SGHVS and CDR2 FNYEAQ. V shed 5 bases and J shed 3 bases, with 7 bases lying between them. This CDR3 spans 13 amino acids. In nucleotides, the CDR3 is TGTGCCAGCAGCGCCGGACCTAATGAAAAACTGTTTTTT. Translating it yields CASSAGPNEKLFF.

This clonotype was observed a few times. V is TRBV5-6 and J is TRBJ2-5; 8 bases are shared with TRBD1. CDR3 size: 14 residues. In germline, CDR1 is SGHDT, CDR2 YYEEEE. After removal of 2 bases from V and 5 bases from J, the junction contained 5 bases not matched to a gene. CDR3 coding DNA: TGTGCCAGCAGCTTATACGGGGACAGGGAGACCCAGTACTTC. This translates into CASSLYGDRETQYF.

This clonotype was detected a few times. The CDR3 loop is CSGTGALIDGYTF. In nucleotides, the CDR3 is TGCAGCGGGACAGGGGCGTTAATCGATGGCTACACCTTC. The chain recombines TRBV29-1 with TRBJ1-2; the match to TRBD1 covers 9 bases. J was trimmed by 6 bases and V by 7 bases; bases with no gene match: 9. CDR1 is SQVTM and CDR2 is ANQGSEA in the germline V gene. The CDR3 covers 13 residues.

This clonotype was found many times. The rearrangement links TRBV20-1 to TRBJ2-5, with TRBD2 identical over 10 bases. J lost 1 base, V lost 6 bases, and 8 bases had no gene match. Germline V gives CDR1 DFQATT, CDR2 SNEGSKA (reference sequence). The CDR3 sequence is 15 residues long. CDR3 region: CSARPGTSVQETQYF. The CDR3 region has the DNA TGCAGTGCCAGACCCGGGACTAGCGTCCAAGAGACCCAGTACTTC.

This clonotype has just a few counts. J is TRBJ2-7 and V is TRBV7-4; 11 bases match TRBD2. Looked up from germline, CDR1 is SGHVT and CDR2 is SQSDAQ. Trimming cost V 5 bases and J 6 bases; bases outside gene matches: 33. This CDR3 is built from 23 residues. CDR3 loop: CASSHPDGTGFPTSGSSRIEQYF. The CDR3 DNA reads TGTGCCAGCAGCCACCCTGATGGGACAGGGTTTCCTACTAGCGGGAGTAGCCGGATCGAGCAGTACTTC.

This clonotype was seen only a few times. The chain carries TRBV28 and TRBJ2-5, with D perhaps TRBD2 (6 bases). Trimming left V 1 base short and J 4 bases short, with 10 bases between. This CDR3 spans 14 amino acids. Germline V CDR1 and CDR2: MDHEN, SYDVKM. CDR3 sequence (DNA): TGTGCCAGCAGTTTATCGGGAGTGGTAGAGACCCAGTACTTC. Amino acids: CASSLSGVVETQYF.

The chain is built from TRBV24-1 and TRBJ1-2, with D perhaps TRBD1 (5 bases). The V gene lost 6 bases and the J gene lost 7 bases, with 11 bases spanning the gap. Germline CDR1 is KGHDR and CDR2 is SFDVKD. CDR3 length: 12 amino acids. The CDR3 loop reads CATSFSGTGYTF. DNA for the CDR3: TGTGCCACCAGTTTTTCCGGGACTGGCTACACCTTC.

The DNA for the CDR3 is TGTGCCAGCAGCTTAGTCAGGGGCTCTGGAAACACCATATATTTT. Translated: CASSLVRGSGNTIYF. The chain links TRBV7-2 to TRBJ1-3, with D perhaps TRBD1 (6 bases). V lost 1 base to trimming and J lost 0 bases, with 7 bases between them. CDR1 and CDR2 from the germline V gene are SGHTA and FQGNSA. CDR3 size: 15 residues.

The chain recombines TRBV12-3 or TRBV12-4 with TRBJ1-5, with 10 bases lining up with TRBD1. This CDR3 has 16 amino acids. Losses at the gene ends were 5 bases for V and 2 bases for J; bases not matched to a gene: 6. The CDR3 DNA is TGTGCCAGCAGTAGGATCGGGACAGGGGGCAATCAGCCCCAGCATTTT. Translating it yields CASSRIGTGGNQPQHF.